In this sample, the clone carrying this T cell receptor (beta chain) turned up many times. Its antigen is not known. The data originate from a study of T cell repertoires in cytomegalovirus infection. About the study: In public TCR beta signatures, there were indications of both CMV infection and matching HLA type.

TCRdb reanalysed the reads using MiXCR and keeps one entry per CDR3 protein. The repertoire holds some 800,000 distinct CDR3 sequences, with about 33% as singletons. With 1 base removed from V and 4 bases from J, the gap between germline ends came to 16 bases. The CDR3 contains 16 residues. CDR1 and CDR2 from the germline V gene are SGHTA and FQGNSA. The rearrangement joins TRBV7-2 to TRBJ2-5; the D is unclear. This TCR derives from a human donor in good health (CMV status not recorded). Some clones in this sample may be carry-over from other donors' samples. This specimen was cultured CD8+ T cells from PBMCs, taken from culture after CMV antigen stimulation. The CDR3 is CASSLDRRVRGETQYF. The CDR3 bases are TGTGCCAGCAGCTTAGATCGAAGGGTTCGTGGAGAGACCCAGTACTTC.